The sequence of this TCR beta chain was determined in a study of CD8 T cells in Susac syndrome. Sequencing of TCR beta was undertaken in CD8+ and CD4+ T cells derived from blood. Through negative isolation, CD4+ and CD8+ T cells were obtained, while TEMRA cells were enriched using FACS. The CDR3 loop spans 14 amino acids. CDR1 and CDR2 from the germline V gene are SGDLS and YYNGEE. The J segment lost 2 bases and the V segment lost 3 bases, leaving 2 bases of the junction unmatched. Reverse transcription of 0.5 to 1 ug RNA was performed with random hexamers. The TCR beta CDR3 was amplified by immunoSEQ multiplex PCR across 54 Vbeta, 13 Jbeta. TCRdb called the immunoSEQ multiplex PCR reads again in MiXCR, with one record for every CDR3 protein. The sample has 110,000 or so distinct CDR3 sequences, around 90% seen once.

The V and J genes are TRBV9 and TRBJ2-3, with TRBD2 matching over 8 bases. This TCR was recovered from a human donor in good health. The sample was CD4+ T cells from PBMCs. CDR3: CASSGSGATDTQYF. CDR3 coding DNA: TGTGCCAGCAGCGGTAGCGGGGCCACAGATACGCAGTATTTT.